This T cell receptor (beta chain) was captured by sequencing in a study of blood T cell repertoires in COVID-19. Background on the study: The analysed material was cDNA or gDNA that came from T cells, B-cell-depleted T cells, or PBMCs.

Germline loops: CDR1 LNHDA, CDR2 SQIVND (reference sequence). The CDR3 extends over 15 amino acids. Losses at the gene ends were 6 bases for V and 4 bases for J; bases not matched to a gene: 11. Authors' data handling: Scientists estimated how many nucleated cells there were by amplifying reference gene primers. Measured with immunoSEQ multiplex PCR; TCRdb has only the in-frame clones, and not every one. The D gene and trimming were derived from the DNA, and the V and J assignments and clone size from that table. Here the sample spans 70,000 to 80,000 clones, roughly 90% being singletons. The TCR sequence derives from a man aged 80 or over in a cohort sampled during active COVID-19. The source material was peripheral blood. The rearrangement joins TRBV19 to TRBJ1-2; 7 nucleotides agree with TRBD1. CDR3 protein: CASSMDRPSGYGYTF. The CDR3 nucleotides are TGTGCCAGTAGCATGGACAGGCCCTCTGGCTATGGCTACACCTTC.